This TCR beta chain was retrieved from a study of blood T cell repertoires in COVID-19. Using immunoSEQ multiplex PCR, the repertoire was profiled, and TCRdb retains in-frame clones only, with some absent. Among roughly 76,000 clones listed, 91% were seen once. Germline lookup yields CDR1 SGHAT and CDR2 FQNNGV. The J segment lost 0 bases and the V segment lost 2 bases, leaving 11 bases of the junction unmatched. The CDR3 is 18 residues long. This chain joins TRBV11-2 and TRBJ2-3; 7 positions agree with TRBD2. The source material was peripheral blood. This TCR derives from a woman aged 55-69 years with active COVID-19. This CDR3 reads CASSLLRGRYPSTDTQYF. In DNA, the CDR3 is TGTGCCAGCAGCTTATTGCGCGGGAGATACCCAAGCACAGATACGCAGTATTTT.